This T cell receptor beta chain was sequenced for a study of shared clonotypes between healthy human individuals. V lost 6 bases and J lost 5, with 20 bases in between. The CDR3 is 15 residues long. Germline V gene lookup returns CDR1 MNHNS and CDR2 SASEGT. Study-wide results and limits: Owing to a small donor count, the genetic and exposure-history diversity represented was limited. An expected dependence of interdonor clonotype sharing on sequencing depth was noted. Sharing across four donors was highest in naive CD4 (approximately 5%) and lowest in memory CD8 (approximately 0.4%).

Researchers divided each subset's genomic DNA evenly across several immunoSEQ plates. The assay was immunoSEQ multiplex PCR, and TCRdb's table has in-frame clones only and misses some. The sample lists over a million clones, about four fifths seen once, with 0.5% to 0.65% in the top ten. Concerning this clone itself: Its cognate antigen is unknown.

The V gene is TRBV6-1, the J gene TRBJ2-7; D is possibly TRBD1 (6 bases). The clonotype was recovered from a man between 18 and 35 years old in good health. Some clones in this sample may be carry-over from other donors' samples. The specimen was memory CD4+ T cells from PBMCs. Subset here: CD45RA-negative fraction. CDR3 loop: CASRKTGLLFNEQYF. CDR3 DNA sequence: TGTGCCAGCAGAAAGACAGGTTTGTTGTTTAACGAGCAGTACTTC.